This TCR beta chain was observed in a study of CD8 T cells in Susac syndrome. The CDR3 covers 14 residues. Germline trimming cut 2 bases from V and 5 bases from J; bases unmatched to any gene: 7. The germline V gene has CDR1 GTSNPN and CDR2 SVGIG (reference sequence). Roughly 0.5 to 1 ug RNA was reverse transcribed with random hexamers. TCRdb reprocessed the immunoSEQ multiplex PCR reads via MiXCR and lists one record per CDR3 protein. The sample yields approximately 180,000 distinct CDR3 sequences, around 95% seen once. The V gene is TRBV30, the J gene TRBJ1-2; 8 bases are shared with TRBD1. This clonotype originated in a human donor with multiple sclerosis. The sample taken for sequencing was CD4+ T cells from PBMCs. In DNA form, the CDR3 reads TGTGCCTGGAGTCGGACAGGGCAAGGGTATGGCTACACCTTC. Residues: CAWSRTGQGYGYTF.